Presented here are 23 T cell receptor beta chains from one specimen sequenced in a study of CD4+ T cells in melanoma. Here immunoSEQ multiplex PCR was the method, and the copy in TCRdb shows in-frame clones only, minus some. The sample includes 13,000 or so clones, around 70% of them seen just once. The sample comprised cells from a culture (not recorded whether cultured in vitro). The receptors shown here come from a human donor with melanoma.

The chain is built from TRBV18 and TRBJ2-7, with 7 bases aligning to TRBD1. Trimming took 1 base from V and 7 from J; bases not matched to a gene: 10. Per germline, CDR1 KGHSH and CDR2 LQKENI. The CDR3 consists of 15 residues. The CDR3, as DNA: TGTGCCAGCTCACCACAAACAGGGGTATCGGGGGAGCAGTACTTC. This codes for CASSPQTGVSGEQYF. Full variable domain (outside the CDR3, taken from reference TRBV18 and TRBJ2-7): NAGVMQNPRHLVRRRGQEARLRCSPMKGHSHVYWYRQLPEEGLKFMVYLQKENIIDESGMPKERFSAEFPKEGPSILRIQQVVRGDSAAYFCASSPQTGVSGEQYFGPGTRLTVT.

The chain carries TRBV6-1 and TRBJ1-1, with a tentative D call TRBD1 (5 bases). The germline V gene encodes CDR1 MNHNS and CDR2 SASEGT. The CDR3 contains 13 residues. V dropped 0 bases and J dropped 8 bases, with 10 bases sitting between them. CDR3 loop: CASSEARGVEAFF. The CDR3 nucleotides read TGTGCCAGCAGTGAAGCAAGGGGCGTAGAAGCTTTCTTT.

The J gene is TRBJ2-1, the V gene TRBV7-8, with 8 positions matching TRBD1. The germline V gene encodes CDR1 SGHVS and CDR2 FQNEAQ. The CDR3 is 13 amino acids. V was clipped by 4 bases and J by 7 bases; unmatched bases: 3. The CDR3 nucleotides are TGTGCCAGCAGCTCGGACAGGGAAAATGAGCAGTTCTTC. Its translation: CASSSDRENEQFF.

This chain links TRBV12-5 with TRBJ1-3; no clear D. Germline V gene sequence: CDR1 LGHNT, CDR2 FRNRAP. Deletions cut 0 bases from V and 0 bases from J, with 6 bases between. CDR3 size: 15 residues. CDR3 in DNA: TGTGCTAGTGGTTTGGTACGGGTCTCTGGAAACACCATATATTTT. Protein product: CASGLVRVSGNTIYF.

The sample holds a few counts of this clone. This rearrangement joins TRBV14 to TRBJ1-1, with 9 bases lining up with TRBD1. The CDR3 extends over 13 amino acids. Germline trimming cut 2 bases from V and 10 bases from J; bases unmatched to any gene: 5. Germline CDR1 and CDR2: SGHDN and FVKESK. CDR3 sequence: CASSQTGGGRAFF. The CDR3 bases are TGTGCCAGCAGCCAAACAGGGGGCGGGCGAGCTTTCTTT.

This clone occurred a few times. The chain recombines TRBV7-3 with TRBJ1-1; D ambiguous. CDR1 is SGHTA and CDR2 is FQGTGA in the germline V gene. Trimming left V 8 bases short and J 0 bases short, with 10 bases between. The CDR3 sequence is 13 residues long. The CDR3 nucleotides are TGTGCCAGCCGCCAAGCCTTGAACACTGAAGCTTTCTTT. It translates to CASRQALNTEAFF.

The genes are TRBV11-3 and TRBJ2-1, with TRBD2 matching over 14 bases. The CDR3 runs 16 residues. V trimming: 5 bases; J trimming: 9 bases; junction bases outside the gene matches: 9. CDR1 is SGHNT, CDR2 YENEEA, per germline. CDR3 protein: CASSPRLAGGRGEQFF. The CDR3, as DNA: TGTGCCAGCAGCCCGAGACTAGCGGGGGGGCGGGGTGAGCAGTTCTTC.

The chain employs TRBV6-1 and TRBJ2-1; TRBD1 might be the D (7 bases). The CDR3 consists of 15 residues. Per germline, CDR1 MNHNS and CDR2 SASEGT. Trimming cost V 8 bases and J 5 bases, with 19 bases left between them. DNA for the CDR3: TGTGCCAGCGGGGGGCCAGGGGGGAGACACAATGAGCAGTTCTTC. Amino acids: CASGGPGGRHNEQFF.

This clone has just a few counts. The rearrangement links TRBV18 to TRBJ2-7; tentatively, D is TRBD1 (5 bases). With 1 base removed from V and 6 bases from J, the gap between germline ends came to 13 bases. Looked up from germline, CDR1 is KGHSH and CDR2 is LQKENI. The CDR3 length is 14 residues. The CDR3: CASSPRAGIGEQYF. CDR3 in DNA: TGTGCCAGCTCACCACGGGCAGGGATCGGCGAGCAGTACTTC.

This clone occurred a few times. The chain couples TRBV5-1 to TRBJ2-7; the match to TRBD2 covers 8 bases. Germline V gives CDR1 SGHRS, CDR2 YFSETQ. This CDR3 spans 15 amino acids. Germline trimming cut 4 bases from V and 3 bases from J; bases unmatched to any gene: 9. In nucleotides, the CDR3 is TGCGCCAGCAGCCGACGCGGGGGGATAAGCTACGAGCAGTACTTC. Translating it yields CASSRRGGISYEQYF.

J is TRBJ1-4 and V is TRBV2, with D maybe TRBD1 (6 bases). The V and J ends lost 4 bases and 6 bases respectively, with 12 bases between them. This CDR3 region has 14 residues. CDR1 is SNHLY and CDR2 is FYNNEI in the germline V gene. The CDR3 DNA reads TGTGCCAGCAGTGTTGGGGGGGCGGATGAAAAACTGTTTTTT. It yields the protein CASSVGGADEKLFF.

The chain combines TRBV7-6 with TRBJ2-5; 9 bases agree with TRBD1. The J call is doubtful: the DNA matches TRBJ2-7 better. This CDR3 contains 15 residues. Per the germline V gene, CDR1 is SGHVS and CDR2 is FNYEAQ. DNA for the CDR3: TGTGCCAGCAGCCCAGGACAGGGGATTGCCTACGAGCAGTACTTC. The encoded protein is CASSPGQGIAYEQYF.

This clone was recorded only once. The chain employs TRBV27 and TRBJ1-2; D is perhaps TRBD1 (6 bases). Trimming removed 2 bases from V and 2 bases from J, with 12 bases in between. This CDR3 contains 15 residues. Germline values: CDR1 MNHEY, CDR2 SMNVEV (reference sequence). The chain's CDR3 is CASSLVGGANYGYTF. CDR3 DNA sequence: TGTGCCAGCAGTTTAGTAGGGGGGGCGAACTATGGCTACACCTTC.

The CDR3 loop is CASSLAFSPDRVQTGELFF. The CDR3 DNA reads TGCGCCAGCAGCTTGGCGTTCTCACCGGACAGGGTGCAAACCGGGGAGCTGTTTTTT. V gene TRBV5-1 combines with J gene TRBJ2-2, with 8 bases aligning to TRBD1. CDR1 SGHRS and CDR2 YFSETQ come from the germline V gene. CDR3 length: 19 residues. With V trimmed by 0 bases and J by 5 bases, 15 bases remained unmatched.

The chain has TRBV4-1 and TRBJ2-7, with 12 bases aligning to TRBD1. Trimming at V came to 3 bases and at J to 4 bases, leaving 4 bases not matched to a gene. Germline V gene data show CDR1 as MGHRA and CDR2 as YSYEKL. This CDR3 region has 15 residues. The DNA of the CDR3 is TGCGCCAGCAGCCAGGGACAGGGGGCTGTGTACGAGCAGTACTTC. It codes for CASSQGQGAVYEQYF.

CDR3 sequence reads: CASSGVSAGQETQYF. The DNA for the CDR3 is TGTGCCAGTAGTGGGGTATCTGCGGGGCAAGAGACCCAGTACTTC. The chain carries TRBV19 and TRBJ2-5; weak D call: TRBD2 (6 bases). The germline gives CDR1 LNHDA, CDR2 SQIVND (reference sequence). Trimming removed 5 bases from V and 2 bases from J, with 15 bases in between. The CDR3 sequence is 15 residues long.

CDR3 in amino acids: CASSFPGPNSPLHF. The CDR3 DNA is TGTGCCAGCAGCTTCCCGGGTCCTAATTCACCCCTCCACTTT. The chain couples TRBV5-6 to TRBJ1-6; D remains ambiguous. There are 14 residues in the CDR3. The germline CDR1 and CDR2 sequences are SGHDT and YYEEEE. Trimming removed 2 bases at V and 6 bases at J, with 9 bases between.

The CDR3 DNA follows: TGTGCCAGCACTTCCCAGGCCGGGACTGAAGCTTTCTTT. Protein sequence: CASTSQAGTEAFF. This chain joins TRBV12-1 and TRBJ1-1. TRBV12-1 is a known pseudogene. The CDR3 totals 13 residues.

The rearrangement uses TRBV6-5 and TRBJ1-4; tentatively, D is TRBD1 (5 bases). Trimming pared 6 bases from V and 4 bases from J, leaving 12 bases between. This CDR3 spans 14 amino acids. Germline V lookup: CDR1 MNHEY, CDR2 SVGAGI. This chain's CDR3 is CASRRERGNEKLFF. CDR3 sequence (DNA): TGTGCCAGCAGGCGCGAAAGGGGTAATGAAAAACTGTTTTTT.

The chain recombines TRBV6-6 with TRBJ2-7; D could derive from TRBD1 or TRBD2 (6 bases each). V lost 1 base to trimming and J lost 6 bases, with 10 bases between them. CDR1 is MNHNY, CDR2 SVGAGI, per germline (reference sequence). The CDR3 loop spans 13 amino acids. CDR3 loop: CASSYWGAGEQYF. The CDR3 DNA follows: TGTGCCAGCAGTTACTGGGGGGCTGGCGAGCAGTACTTC.

This clone was found a few times. The rearrangement links TRBV11-2 to TRBJ1-6; D unresolved. Trimming pared 7 bases from V and 7 bases from J, leaving 17 bases between. Germline values: CDR1 SGHAT, CDR2 FQNNGV. CDR3 size: 15 residues. The CDR3 coding sequence is TGTGCCAGCACCGAACGCCCGGGGTCCAATTCACCCCTCCACTTT. Encoded protein: CASTERPGSNSPLHF. Complete variable domain (other parts from reference TRBV11-2 and TRBJ1-6): EAGVAQSPRYKIIEKRQSVAFWCNPISGHATLYWYQQILGQGPKLLIQFQNNGVVDDSQLPKDRFSAERLKGVDSTLKIQPAKLEDSAVYLCASTERPGSNSPLHFGNGTRLTVT.

The chain uses TRBV11-1 and TRBJ2-1; D might be TRBD2 (5 bases). The CDR3 spans 14 residues. Germline CDR1 is SGHAT and CDR2 is FQDESV (reference sequence). V was clipped by 11 bases and J by 3 bases, with 17 bases between them. The CDR3 DNA sequence: TGTGCCCCCAAAGGGTCGGGGTGCTACAATGAGCAGTTCTTC. This translates into CAPKGSGCYNEQFF.

This chain joins TRBV10-3 and TRBJ2-3; TRBD2 matches 8 bases. Germline trimming cut 7 bases from V and 7 bases from J; bases unmatched to any gene: 10. The germline gives CDR1 ENHRY, CDR2 SYGVKD. The CDR3 totals 14 residues. The CDR3 DNA follows: TGTGCCATCAAAACGGGGGGGCCTACAAATACGCAGTATTTT. Translation: CAIKTGGPTNTQYF.